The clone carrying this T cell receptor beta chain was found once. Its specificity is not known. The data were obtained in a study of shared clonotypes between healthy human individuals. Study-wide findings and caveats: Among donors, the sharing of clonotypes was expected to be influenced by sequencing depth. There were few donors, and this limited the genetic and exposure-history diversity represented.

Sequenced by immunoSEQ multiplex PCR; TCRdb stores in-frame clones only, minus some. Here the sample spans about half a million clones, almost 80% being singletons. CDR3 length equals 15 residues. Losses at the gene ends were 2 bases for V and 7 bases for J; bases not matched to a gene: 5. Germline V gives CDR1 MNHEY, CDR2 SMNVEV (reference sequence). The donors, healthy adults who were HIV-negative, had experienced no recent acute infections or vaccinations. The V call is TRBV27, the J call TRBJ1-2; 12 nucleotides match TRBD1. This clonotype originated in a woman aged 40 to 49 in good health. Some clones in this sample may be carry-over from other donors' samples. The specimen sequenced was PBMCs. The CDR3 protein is CASSLVGQGAFGYTF. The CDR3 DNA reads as TGTGCCAGCAGTTTAGTGGGACAGGGGGCTTTTGGCTACACCTTC.